These 25 T cell receptor beta chains were all obtained from the same sample, sequenced in a study of tumor-infiltrating lymphocytes in primary liver carcinoma. The template, roughly 550 ng total RNA, yielded TCR beta cDNA made with a constant-region primer. ARM-PCR was slightly modified, and three nested multiplex PCR rounds with it gave rise to the TCR beta libraries. The first two PCR rounds used TRBV1-TRBV30 forward primers with a C-beta reverse primer, around 10 cycles each. TCRdb called the multiplex PCR reads again in MiXCR, with one record for every CDR3 protein. The table records 90,000 to 150,000 distinct CDR3 sequences, 55% to 75% of them present only once. Unsorted bulk tissue of roughly 18-32 mg yielded co-extracted RNA and DNA. Input material: liver tumor tissue from sampling region 1. Stated subset: tumor region T1, superior pole. These receptors all come from a woman in her sixties or seventies with primary liver carcinoma and hepatitis B virus infection.

The chain joins TRBV7-8 to TRBJ2-1, with TRBD2 matching 8 bases. The CDR3 covers 18 residues. Trimming at V came to 9 bases and at J to 1 base, leaving 17 bases not matched to a gene. Germline V gene sequence: CDR1 SGHVS, CDR2 FQNEAQ. CDR3 DNA sequence: TGTGCCAGTAGCGTGGAAGCAACGGGGGGGGCGTCCTACAATGAGCAGTTCTTC. It translates to CASSVEATGGASYNEQFF.

This clonotype was detected only a few times. A much bigger clone sits one base away, suggesting this may be a read error. The CDR3 coding sequence is TGTGCCAGCAGTTTCGCAGGGGACGCTGAAGCTTTCTTT. Protein sequence: CASSFAGDAEAFF. The chain combines TRBV12-3 or TRBV12-4 with TRBJ1-1, with D possibly TRBD1 on 6 matching bases. V was shortened by 3 bases and J by 6 bases, with 11 bases between the two germline ends. There are 13 residues in the CDR3.

Of note for this clonotype: Being one base from a much bigger clone, this may be a read error. The genes are TRBV5-6 and TRBJ1-4, with no clear D. CDR3 size: 14 residues. Germline V CDR1 and CDR2: SGHDT, YYEEEE. The CDR3 sequence: CVSSLGTTNEKLFF. The CDR3 nucleotides are TGTGTCAGCAGCCTGGGAACAACTAATGAAAAACTGTTTTTT.

The genes are TRBV6-5 and TRBJ2-1; D call uncertain. V lost 7 bases and J lost 1, with 11 bases in between. Germline CDR1 is MNHEY and CDR2 is SVGAGI. The CDR3 contains 14 residues. In DNA form, the CDR3 reads TGTGCCAGCACTCCAAATCTGTCCTACAATGAGCAGTTCTTC. As protein: CASTPNLSYNEQFF.

This clonotype occurred many times. The V gene is TRBV6-2 or TRBV6-3, the J gene TRBJ2-7; D call uncertain. This CDR3 is built from 14 residues. Trimming took off 2 bases at V and 2 bases at J, with 10 bases between the two ends. Germline V gene sequence: CDR1 MNHEY, CDR2 SVGEGT. CDR3: CASSYGTGPYEQYF. The CDR3 nucleotides are TGTGCCAGCAGTTACGGCACGGGCCCCTACGAGCAGTACTTC.

Note on this clonotype: At one end the junction does not follow the germline gene, possibly because of a read error. The chain carries TRBV4-1 and TRBJ1-5; the D is unclear. The CDR3 runs to 16 residues. Germline V gene lookup returns CDR1 MGHRA and CDR2 YSYEKL. This chain's CDR3 is CAISATGRSLNQPQHF. CDR3 DNA: TGCGCCATCAGCGCGACTGGCAGGTCCCTCAATCAGCCCCAGCATTTT.

About this clonotype itself: An end of the junction does not agree with germline; a read error may underlie this. This chain connects TRBV6-6 to TRBJ1-2, with 8 bases that match TRBD1. Germline V gene sequence: CDR1 MNHNY, CDR2 SVGAGI (reference sequence). The CDR3 is made up of 15 amino acids. The CDR3 is CASSSRTGSNYGYIF. As DNA, the CDR3 is TGCGCCAGCAGTTCGCGGACAGGGTCTAACTATGGCTACATCTTC.

Concerning this clonotype itself: A read error is possible here, since a much larger clone lies one base away. This chain joins TRBV28 and TRBJ1-5; D unclear. V was shortened by 11 bases and J by 0 bases, with 14 bases between the two germline ends. CDR1 MDHEN and CDR2 SYDVKM come from the germline V gene. The CDR3 is made up of 14 amino acids. CDR3 protein: CACAGQYSNQPQHF. CDR3 nucleotides: TGTGCCTGCGCCGGGCAATATAGCAATCAGCCCCAGCATTTT.

The chain recombines TRBV28 with TRBJ2-1; 9 bases fit TRBD2. J gave up 3 bases and V 4 bases, and 10 bases lay outside the gene matches. This CDR3 contains 17 residues. Germline values: CDR1 MDHEN, CDR2 SYDVKM. In DNA form, the CDR3 reads TGTGCCAGCAGTTCTATGACTAGCGGTCCCGTCTACAATGAGCAGTTCTTC. It translates to CASSSMTSGPVYNEQFF.

This clonotype was detected ten times or more. In DNA form, the CDR3 reads TGTGCCAGCATCGTAGGGGTGGACTACAATGAGCAGTTCTTC. This codes for CASIVGVDYNEQFF. The V call is TRBV6-1, the J call TRBJ2-1; D possibly corresponds to TRBD1 (5 bases). The CDR3 runs 14 residues. Germline-derived CDR1 and CDR2 are MNHNS and SASEGT. V gave up 7 bases and J gave up 3 bases, with 13 bases separating them.

The V and J genes are TRBV7-8 and TRBJ2-7, with 8 bases matching TRBD2. This CDR3 region has 14 residues. V lost 4 bases and J lost 5; bases outside the gene matches: 7. Germline V lookup: CDR1 SGHVS, CDR2 FQNEAQ. CDR3 sequence reads: CASSSWTSSHEQYF. CDR3 sequence (DNA): TGTGCCAGCAGCTCCTGGACTAGCAGCCACGAGCAGTACTTC.

The genes are TRBV29-1 and TRBJ2-7; a weak D match, TRBD1 (5 bases). Germline CDR1 and CDR2: SQVTM and ANQGSEA. The length of the CDR3 is 12 residues. The CDR3 nucleotides are TGCAGTGTTTCCCCAGGGTCCTACGAGCAGTACTTC. This codes for CSVSPGSYEQYF.

This clonotype was seen a handful of times. The chain recombines TRBV30 with TRBJ2-5; D remains unclear. V gave up 1 base and J gave up 2 bases, with 14 bases separating them. CDR3 length: 15 amino acids. Germline V gene sequence: CDR1 GTSNPN, CDR2 SVGIG (reference sequence). The CDR3 loop is CAWSEGNTHQETQYF. The CDR3 DNA reads TGTGCCTGGAGTGAAGGGAATACACATCAAGAGACCCAGTACTTC.

V usage is TRBV12-3 or TRBV12-4 and J usage is TRBJ1-6, with unresolved D. Trimming removed 9 bases at V and 6 bases at J, with 12 bases between. CDR3 length equals 13 residues. This CDR3 is CASRFRPNSPLHF. DNA of the CDR3: TGTGCCAGTAGGTTTCGACCTAATTCACCCCTCCACTTT.

This clonotype was recorded many times. The chain is built from TRBV4-1 and TRBJ1-1; no clear D gene. Germline loops: CDR1 MGHRA, CDR2 YSYEKL. V lost 0 bases to trimming and J lost 1 base, with 12 bases between them. This CDR3 is built from 16 residues. CDR3 sequence (DNA): TGCGCCAGCAGCCAAGAATTGACCTCCTCGAACACTGAAGCTTTCTTT. It is translated as CASSQELTSSNTEAFF.

This clonotype was picked up many times. This chain joins TRBV6-1 and TRBJ1-5, with D tentatively TRBD1 (6 bases). The germline CDR1 and CDR2 sequences are MNHNS and SASEGT. This CDR3 spans 16 amino acids. Trimming shortened V by 1 base and J by 5 bases, and 15 bases separated the two germline ends. CDR3 in DNA: TGTGCCAGCAGTGAAGGGGTTCAACAGGGCGATCAGCCCCAGCATTTT. It translates to CASSEGVQQGDQPQHF.

This clonotype was recorded at least ten times. The V call is TRBV28, the J call TRBJ1-6; D unclear. Trimming left V 2 bases short and J 6 bases short, with 8 bases between. Germline V gene sequence: CDR1 MDHEN, CDR2 SYDVKM. CDR3 length: 14 residues. CDR3 in amino acids: CASSLIGRNSPLHF. The CDR3 DNA reads TGTGCCAGCAGTTTAATAGGGCGTAATTCACCCCTCCACTTT.

Comments on this clonotype: A read error is possible here, since a much larger clone lies one base away. The V call is TRBV12-3 or TRBV12-4, the J call TRBJ2-7, with 10 bases aligning to TRBD1. CDR3 size: 15 residues. Trimming cost V 5 bases and J 9 bases; bases outside gene matches: 13. CDR3 sequence (DNA): TGTGCCAGCAGTCCTGACAGGGGGCTTAGCAACAGGCAGTACTTC. Protein sequence: CASSPDRGLSNRQYF.

The table lists this clonotype with a count of one. This CDR3 is missing its conserved last phenylalanine or tryptophan, likely due to a read error. Because the CDR3's place on the DNA is in doubt, the DNA is left out and the CDR3 is given as listed by TCRdb. This chain links TRBV4-1 with TRBJ1-1; the D call TRBD1 from the table was never checked on the DNA. Germline assignment: CDR1 MGHRA and CDR2 YSYEKL. The CDR3 is 12 residues long, counting both termini. This chain's CDR3 is CASSLGGTESFY.

With regard to this clonotype: This likely comes from a read error, as the CDR3 has no conserved phenylalanine or tryptophan at its end. The chain links TRBV5-4 to TRBJ2-7; D gene unclear. V was shortened by 0 bases and J by 3 bases, with 10 bases between the two germline ends. Germline V CDR1 and CDR2: SGHNT, YYREEE (reference sequence). The CDR3 has 14 residues. This chain's CDR3 is CASSLGLADYEQYL. The CDR3 bases are TGTGCCAGCAGCTTGGGTCTCGCAGACTACGAGCAGTACCTC.

This clonotype was detected many times. The V call is TRBV6-2 or TRBV6-3, the J call TRBJ2-7; D gene unclear. V shed 4 bases and J shed 0 bases, with 4 bases lying between them. The CDR3 loop spans 12 amino acids. Germline V gives CDR1 MNHEY, CDR2 SVGEGT. DNA of the CDR3: TGTGCCAGCAGTTCTCTCTCCTACGAGCAGTACTTC. Protein product: CASSSLSYEQYF.

The CDR3, as DNA: TGTGCTTCAACGGGACAGGGGCCCGACTCCTACGAGCGGTACGTC. This gives the protein CASTGQGPDSYERYV. J is TRBJ2-7 and V is TRBV28; TRBD1 aligns across 10 bases. The CDR3 is made up of 15 amino acids. Germline CDR1 is MDHEN and CDR2 is SYDVKM.

Concerning this clonotype: Since a much larger clone is just one base distant, this may be a read error. J is TRBJ1-1 and V is TRBV6-5; D is unclear. The germline CDR1 and CDR2 sequences are MNHEY and SVGAGI. The CDR3 covers 12 residues. CDR3 nucleotide sequence: TGTACCAGCGAGGGAGTGGGCACTGAAGCTTTCTTT. This sequence encodes CTSEGVGTEAFF.

As concerns this clonotype: A read error may account for a junction end that differs from germline. This CDR3 is CASNQRSSGYERFF. For the CDR3, the DNA is TGCGCCAGCAACCAGAGGAGTTCGGGGTATGAGCGGTTCTTC. The rearrangement links TRBV4-1 to TRBJ2-1, with a tentative D call TRBD2 (5 bases). This CDR3 contains 14 residues. Germline CDR1 MGHRA, CDR2 YSYEKL.

A remark on this clonotype: The junction shows a germline mismatch at one end, possibly a read error. This chain joins TRBV12-3 or TRBV12-4 and TRBJ2-3, with 10 bases matching TRBD2. The CDR3 is 14 amino acids. The DNA for the CDR3 is TGTGTCAGCAGTAATGAGCGGGAGGGAGATACGCAGTATTTT. Translated, it gives CVSSNEREGDTQYF.